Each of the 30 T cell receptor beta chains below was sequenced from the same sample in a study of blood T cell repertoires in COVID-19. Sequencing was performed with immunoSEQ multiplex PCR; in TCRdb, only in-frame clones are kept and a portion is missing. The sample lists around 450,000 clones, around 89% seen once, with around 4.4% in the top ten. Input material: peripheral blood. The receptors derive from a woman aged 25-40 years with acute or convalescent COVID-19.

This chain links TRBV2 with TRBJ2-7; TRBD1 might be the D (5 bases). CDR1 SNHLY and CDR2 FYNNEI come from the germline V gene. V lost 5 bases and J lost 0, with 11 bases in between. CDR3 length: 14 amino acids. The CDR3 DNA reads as TGTGCCAGCAGTCCTGACAGCAGCTCCTACGAGCAGTACTTC. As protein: CASSPDSSSYEQYF.

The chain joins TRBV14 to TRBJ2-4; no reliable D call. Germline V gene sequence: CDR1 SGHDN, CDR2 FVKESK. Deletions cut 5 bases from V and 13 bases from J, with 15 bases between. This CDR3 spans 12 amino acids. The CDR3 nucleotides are TGTGCCAGCAGCTTTTCGACATCGATACAGTACTTC. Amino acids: CASSFSTSIQYF.

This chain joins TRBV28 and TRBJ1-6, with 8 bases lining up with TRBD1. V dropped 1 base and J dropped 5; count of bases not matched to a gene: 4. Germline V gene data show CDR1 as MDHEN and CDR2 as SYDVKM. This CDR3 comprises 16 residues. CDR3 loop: CASSLSTGGNNSPLHF. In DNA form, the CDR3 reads TGTGCCAGCAGTTTATCTACAGGGGGAAATAATTCACCCCTCCACTTT. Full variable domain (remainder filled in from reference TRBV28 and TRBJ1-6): DVKVTQSSRYLVKRTGEKVFLECVQDMDHENMFWYRQDPGLGLRLIYFSYDVKMKEKGDIPEGYSVSREKKERFSLILESASTNQTSMYLCASSLSTGGNNSPLHFGNGTRLTVT.

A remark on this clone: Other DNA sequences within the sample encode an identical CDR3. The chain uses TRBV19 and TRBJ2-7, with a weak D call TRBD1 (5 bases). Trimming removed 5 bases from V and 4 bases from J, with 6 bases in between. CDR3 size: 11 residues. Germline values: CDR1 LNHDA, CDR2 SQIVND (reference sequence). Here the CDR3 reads CASSQGYEQYF. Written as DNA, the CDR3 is TGTGCCAGTAGTCAGGGTTACGAGCAGTACTTC.

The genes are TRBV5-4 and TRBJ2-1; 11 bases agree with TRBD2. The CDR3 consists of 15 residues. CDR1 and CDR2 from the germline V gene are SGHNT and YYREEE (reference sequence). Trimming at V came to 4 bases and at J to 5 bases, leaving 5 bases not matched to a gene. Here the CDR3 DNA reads TGTGCCAGCAGCCCCCTAGCGGGGGGTAACAATGAGCAGTTCTTC. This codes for CASSPLAGGNNEQFF.

CDR3 residues: CASSSSTGLNNEQFF. The CDR3 region has the DNA TGTGCCAGTAGTTCCTCGACAGGTCTTAACAATGAGCAGTTCTTC. The V call is TRBV19, the J call TRBJ2-1; the D gene is possibly TRBD1 (6 bases). V was cut by 5 bases and J by 5 bases, with 16 bases left in between. The CDR3 has 15 residues. Germline V gives CDR1 LNHDA, CDR2 SQIVND (reference sequence). Full variable domain (remainder filled in from reference TRBV19 and TRBJ2-1): DGGITQSPKYLFRKEGQNVTLSCEQNLNHDAMYWYRQDPGQGLRLIYYSQIVNDFQKGDIAEGYSVSREKKESFPLTVTSAQKNPTAFYLCASSSSTGLNNEQFFGPGTRLTVL.

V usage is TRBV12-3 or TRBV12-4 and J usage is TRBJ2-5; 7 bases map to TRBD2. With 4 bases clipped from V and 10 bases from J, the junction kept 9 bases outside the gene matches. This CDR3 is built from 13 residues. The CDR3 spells CASSSVSGRDQYF. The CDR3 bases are TGTGCCAGCAGTTCAGTATCAGGGAGGGACCAGTACTTC.

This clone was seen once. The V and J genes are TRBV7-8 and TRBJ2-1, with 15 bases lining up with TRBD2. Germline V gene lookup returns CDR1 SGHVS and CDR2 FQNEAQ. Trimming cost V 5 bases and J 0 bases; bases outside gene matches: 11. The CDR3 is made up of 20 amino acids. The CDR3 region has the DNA TGTGCCAGCAGCGCGCCAAGGACTAGCGGGGGGGCAAGCTCCTACAATGAGCAGTTCTTC. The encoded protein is CASSAPRTSGGASSYNEQFF.

The CDR3 is CASSPIAGGLTDTQYF. Written as DNA, the CDR3 is TGTGCCAGCAGTCCAATAGCGGGGGGGCTGACAGATACGCAGTATTTT. The rearrangement uses TRBV28 and TRBJ2-3; 11 bases match TRBD2. The CDR3 has 16 amino acids. J lost 3 bases, V lost 5 bases, and 7 bases had no gene match. The germline V gene has CDR1 MDHEN and CDR2 SYDVKM.

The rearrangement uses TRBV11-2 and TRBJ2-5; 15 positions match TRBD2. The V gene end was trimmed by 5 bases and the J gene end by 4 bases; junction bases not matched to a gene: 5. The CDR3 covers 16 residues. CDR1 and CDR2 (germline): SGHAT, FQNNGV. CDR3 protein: CASSPRTSGGGETQYF. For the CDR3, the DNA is TGTGCCAGCAGCCCAAGGACTAGCGGGGGGGGAGAGACCCAGTACTTC. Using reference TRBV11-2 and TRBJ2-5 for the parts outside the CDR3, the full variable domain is EAGVAQSPRYKIIEKRQSVAFWCNPISGHATLYWYQQILGQGPKLLIQFQNNGVVDDSQLPKDRFSAERLKGVDSTLKIQPAKLEDSAVYLCASSPRTSGGGETQYFGPGTRLLVL.

The CDR3 region has the DNA TGTGCCAGCAGTTTAACCGGGACAGGGCTCGGCTACACCTTC. Translating it yields CASSLTGTGLGYTF. The V call is TRBV6-5, the J call TRBJ1-2; TRBD1 matches at 9 bases. The CDR3 sequence is 14 residues long. Trimming at V came to 4 bases and at J to 8 bases, leaving 8 bases not matched to a gene. Germline lookup yields CDR1 MNHEY and CDR2 SVGAGI.

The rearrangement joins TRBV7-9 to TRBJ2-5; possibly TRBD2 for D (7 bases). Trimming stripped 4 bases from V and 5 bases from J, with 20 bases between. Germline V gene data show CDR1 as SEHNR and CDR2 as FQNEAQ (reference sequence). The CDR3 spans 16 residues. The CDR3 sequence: CASSWQAGALGETQYF. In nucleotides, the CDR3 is TGTGCCAGCAGCTGGCAGGCGGGGGCGTTGGGTGAGACCCAGTACTTC.

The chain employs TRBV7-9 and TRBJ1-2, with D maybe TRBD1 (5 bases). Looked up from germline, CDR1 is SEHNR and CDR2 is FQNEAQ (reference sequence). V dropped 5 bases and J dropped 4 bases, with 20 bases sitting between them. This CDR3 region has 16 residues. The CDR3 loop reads CASSGGGLAGSYGYTF. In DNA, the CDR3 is TGTGCCAGCAGCGGGGGTGGATTAGCGGGGTCCTATGGCTACACCTTC.

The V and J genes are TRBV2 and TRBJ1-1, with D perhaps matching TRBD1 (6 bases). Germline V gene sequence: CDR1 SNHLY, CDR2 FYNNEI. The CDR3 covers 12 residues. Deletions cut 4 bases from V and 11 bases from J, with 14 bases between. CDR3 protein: CASSVGRGDAFF. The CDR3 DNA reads TGTGCCAGCAGTGTTGGCAGGGGCGACGCTTTCTTT. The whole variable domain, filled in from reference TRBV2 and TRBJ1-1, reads EPEVTQTPSHQVTQMGQEVILRCVPISNHLYFYWYRQILGQKVEFLVSFYNNEISEKSEIFDDQFSVERPDGSNFTLKIRSTKLEDSAMYFCASSVGRGDAFFGQGTRLTVV.

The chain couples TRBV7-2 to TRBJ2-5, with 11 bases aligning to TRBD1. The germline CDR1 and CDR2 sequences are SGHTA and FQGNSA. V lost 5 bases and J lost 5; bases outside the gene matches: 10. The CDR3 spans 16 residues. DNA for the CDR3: TGTGCCAGCAGCCCTCCCGGGACAGGGGGGTGGGAGACCCAGTACTTC. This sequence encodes CASSPPGTGGWETQYF.

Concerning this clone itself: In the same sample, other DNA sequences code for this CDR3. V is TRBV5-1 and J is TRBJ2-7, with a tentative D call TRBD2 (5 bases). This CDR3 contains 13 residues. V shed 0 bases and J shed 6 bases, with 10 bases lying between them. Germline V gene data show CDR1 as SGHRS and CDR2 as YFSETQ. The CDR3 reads CASSLGWRSEQYF. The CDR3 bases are TGCGCCAGCAGCTTGGGTTGGAGGTCCGAGCAGTACTTC. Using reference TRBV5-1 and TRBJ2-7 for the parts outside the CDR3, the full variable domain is KAGVTQTPRYLIKTRGQQVTLSCSPISGHRSVSWYQQTPGQGLQFLFEYFSETQRNKGNFPGRFSGRQFSNSRSEMNVSTLELGDSALYLCASSLGWRSEQYFGPGTRLTVT.

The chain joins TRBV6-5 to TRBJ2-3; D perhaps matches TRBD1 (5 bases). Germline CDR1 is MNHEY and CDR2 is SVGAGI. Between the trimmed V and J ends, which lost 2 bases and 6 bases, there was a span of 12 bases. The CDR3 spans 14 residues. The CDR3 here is CASSYDSLGDTQYF. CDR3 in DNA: TGTGCCAGCAGTTACGACAGTTTGGGGGATACGCAGTATTTT.

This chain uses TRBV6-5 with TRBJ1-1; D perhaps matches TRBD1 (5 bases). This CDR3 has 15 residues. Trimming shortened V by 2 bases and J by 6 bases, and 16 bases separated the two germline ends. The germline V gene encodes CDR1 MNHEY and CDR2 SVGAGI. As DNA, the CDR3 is TGTGCCAGCAGTTACCGGGGGAAGGAATACTCTGAAGCTTTCTTT. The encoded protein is CASSYRGKEYSEAFF.

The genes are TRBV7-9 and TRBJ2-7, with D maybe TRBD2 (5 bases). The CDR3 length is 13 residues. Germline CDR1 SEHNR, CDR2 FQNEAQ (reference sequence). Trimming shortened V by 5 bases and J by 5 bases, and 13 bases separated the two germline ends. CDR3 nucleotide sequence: TGTGCCAGCAGCCCGGGAATTAAAGACGAGCAGTACTTC. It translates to CASSPGIKDEQYF.

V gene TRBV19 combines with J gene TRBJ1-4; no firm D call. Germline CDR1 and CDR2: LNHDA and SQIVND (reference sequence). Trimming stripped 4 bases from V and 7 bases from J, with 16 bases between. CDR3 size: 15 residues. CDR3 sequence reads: CASSTAVEGVEKLFF. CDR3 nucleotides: TGTGCCAGTAGTACCGCGGTCGAGGGCGTTGAAAAACTGTTTTTT.

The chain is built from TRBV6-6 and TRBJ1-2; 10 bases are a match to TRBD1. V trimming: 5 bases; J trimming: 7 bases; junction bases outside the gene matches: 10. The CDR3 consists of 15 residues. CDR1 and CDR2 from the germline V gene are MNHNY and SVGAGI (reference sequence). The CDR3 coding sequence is TGTGCCAGCAGTACCAGACAGGGGGCCGTCGGTGGCTACACCTTC. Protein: CASSTRQGAVGGYTF.

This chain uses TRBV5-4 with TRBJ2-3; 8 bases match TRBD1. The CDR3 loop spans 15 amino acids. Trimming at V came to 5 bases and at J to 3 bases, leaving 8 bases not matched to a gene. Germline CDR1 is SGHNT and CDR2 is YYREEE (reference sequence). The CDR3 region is CASSWTGIVTDTQYF. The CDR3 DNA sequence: TGTGCCAGCAGTTGGACAGGGATTGTGACAGATACGCAGTATTTT.

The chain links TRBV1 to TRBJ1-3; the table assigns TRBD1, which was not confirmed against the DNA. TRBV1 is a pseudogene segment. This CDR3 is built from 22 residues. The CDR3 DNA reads TGCACCAGCAATAGGACAGGACCACAATTTCCTCGACCGGGGGACTCTGGAAACACCATATATTTT. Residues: CTSNRTGPQFPRPGDSGNTIYF.

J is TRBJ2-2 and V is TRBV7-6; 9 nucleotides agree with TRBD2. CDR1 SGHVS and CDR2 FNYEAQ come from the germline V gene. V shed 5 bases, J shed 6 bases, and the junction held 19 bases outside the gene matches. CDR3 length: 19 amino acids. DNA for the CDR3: TGTGCCAGCAGCCAGGTTATAGCGGGGGACACCACTGGCGCCGGGGAGCTGTTTTTT. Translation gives CASSQVIAGDTTGAGELFF.

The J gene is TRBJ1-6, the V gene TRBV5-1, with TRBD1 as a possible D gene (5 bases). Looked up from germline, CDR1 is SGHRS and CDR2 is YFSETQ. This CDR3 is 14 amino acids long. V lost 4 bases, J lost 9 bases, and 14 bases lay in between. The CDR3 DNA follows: TGCGCCAGCAGCCCGGGGGGGGTAGGTTCACCCCTCCACTTT. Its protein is CASSPGGVGSPLHF.

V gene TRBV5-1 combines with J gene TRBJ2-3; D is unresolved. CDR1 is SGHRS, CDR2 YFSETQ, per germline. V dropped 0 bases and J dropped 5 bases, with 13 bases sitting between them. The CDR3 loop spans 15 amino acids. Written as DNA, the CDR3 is TGCGCCAGCAGCTTGGCCCTAGTTAATGGAGATACGCAGTATTTT. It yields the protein CASSLALVNGDTQYF.

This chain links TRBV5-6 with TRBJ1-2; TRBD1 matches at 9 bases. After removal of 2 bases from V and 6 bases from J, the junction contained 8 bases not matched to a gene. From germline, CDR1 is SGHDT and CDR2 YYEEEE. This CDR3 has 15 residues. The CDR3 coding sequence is TGTGCCAGCAGCTTAACGGGACAGGGTCCCGATGGCTACACCTTC. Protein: CASSLTGQGPDGYTF.

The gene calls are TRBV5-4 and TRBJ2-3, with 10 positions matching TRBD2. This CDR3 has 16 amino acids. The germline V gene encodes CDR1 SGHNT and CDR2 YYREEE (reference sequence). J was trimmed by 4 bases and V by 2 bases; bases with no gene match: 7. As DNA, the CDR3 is TGTGCCAGCAGCTTTAAACTAGCGGGGCATTCAGATACGCAGTATTTT. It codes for CASSFKLAGHSDTQYF.

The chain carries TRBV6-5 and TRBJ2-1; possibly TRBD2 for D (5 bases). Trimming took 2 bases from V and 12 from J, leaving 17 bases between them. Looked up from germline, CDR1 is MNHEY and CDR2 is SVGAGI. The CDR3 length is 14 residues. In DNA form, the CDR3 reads TGTGCCAGCAGTTACAGCCGCGGTCTAGGAGGGCAGTTCTTC. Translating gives CASSYSRGLGGQFF.

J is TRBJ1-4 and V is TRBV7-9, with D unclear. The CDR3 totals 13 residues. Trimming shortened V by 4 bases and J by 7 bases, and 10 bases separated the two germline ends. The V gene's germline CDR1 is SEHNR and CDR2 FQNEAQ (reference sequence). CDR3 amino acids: CASSSYRVEKLFF. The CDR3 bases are TGTGCCAGCAGCTCGTACAGAGTTGAAAAACTGTTTTTT. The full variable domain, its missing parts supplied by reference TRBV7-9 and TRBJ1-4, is DTGVSQNPRHKITKRGQNVTFRCDPISEHNRLYWYRQTLGQGPEFLTYFQNEAQLEKSRLLSDRFSAERPKGSFSTLEIQRTEQGDSAMYLCASSSYRVEKLFFGSGTQLSVL.